Following are 13 T cell receptor beta chains from one sample sequenced in a study of blood T cell repertoires in COVID-19. TCRdb's table, derived via immunoSEQ multiplex PCR, lists solely in-frame clones and lacks some. The sample lists a few hundred thousand clones, around 83% occurring once. Sequencing was carried out using PBMCs or T cells enriched from blood (not recorded which). All receptors come from a man in his forties who had been exposed to COVID-19.

This clone was found once. The chain is built from TRBV7-9 and TRBJ1-5; TRBD1 matches at 8 bases. This CDR3 comprises 16 residues. The trim removed 4 bases at V and 4 bases at J, leaving 9 bases unmatched. The germline gives CDR1 SEHNR, CDR2 FQNEAQ (reference sequence). CDR3 DNA: TGTGCCAGCAGCTCCTCGGCCGGGACAGGTAATCAGCCCCAGCATTTT. Translation gives CASSSSAGTGNQPQHF.

The chain couples TRBV12-3 or TRBV12-4 to TRBJ2-1, with a possible D match to TRBD2 (6 bases). The CDR3 has 13 residues. Trimming stripped 1 base from V and 9 bases from J, with 10 bases between. CDR3 region: CASSLGLGGEQFF. In DNA, the CDR3 is TGTGCCAGCAGTTTAGGCTTGGGGGGTGAGCAGTTCTTC.

The rearrangement uses TRBV6-5 and TRBJ2-7; D is unclear. The V end lost 7 bases, the J end lost 2 bases, and 15 bases lay between the germline ends. The length of the CDR3 is 14 residues. Germline CDR1 reads MNHEY; CDR2 reads SVGAGI. The CDR3 spells CASMRLGITYEQYF. The CDR3 DNA sequence: TGTGCCAGCATGAGACTCGGAATAACCTACGAGCAGTACTTC.

V gene TRBV29-1 combines with J gene TRBJ2-3; TRBD1 matches at 8 bases. Germline V gene lookup returns CDR1 SQVTM and CDR2 ANQGSEA. CDR3 size: 20 residues. After removal of 4 bases from V and 5 bases from J, the junction contained 26 bases not matched to a gene. The CDR3 reads CSVVHRSRPVGQVVEDTQYF. The CDR3 nucleotides read TGCAGCGTTGTTCACCGATCCCGTCCCGTGGGACAGGTGGTGGAAGATACGCAGTATTTT.

V is TRBV6-5 and J is TRBJ2-1; TRBD1 is a possible D gene (6 bases). The CDR3 has 14 residues. V was shortened by 5 bases and J by 8 bases, with 16 bases between the two germline ends. Germline V CDR1 and CDR2: MNHEY, SVGAGI. The CDR3 region is CASSPLQGGDEQFF. In DNA, the CDR3 is TGTGCCAGCAGTCCCCTACAGGGTGGCGATGAGCAGTTCTTC.

The chain couples TRBV27 to TRBJ2-6; D remains ambiguous. V shed 2 bases and J shed 4 bases, with 9 bases lying between them. The CDR3 runs to 15 residues. CDR1 MNHEY and CDR2 SMNVEV come from the germline V gene (reference sequence). The CDR3 coding sequence is TGTGCCAGCAGTTTACTCTCACACGGGGCCAACGTCCTGACTTTC. Translating gives CASSLLSHGANVLTF.

The V call is TRBV4-2, the J call TRBJ2-7, with 10 bases matching TRBD2. CDR1 is LGHNA, CDR2 YNFKEQ, per germline. V lost 5 bases, J lost 2 bases, and 3 bases stayed unmatched. CDR3 length: 14 residues. Here the CDR3 DNA reads TGTGCCAGCAGCTCCAGCGGGAGGGCCTACGAGCAGTACTTC. Amino acid sequence: CASSSSGRAYEQYF.

The chain carries TRBV7-3 and TRBJ2-2; 9 nucleotides line up with TRBD2. Germline assignment: CDR1 SGHTA and CDR2 FQGTGA. The CDR3 length is 16 residues. J gave up 3 bases and V 6 bases, and 8 bases lay outside the gene matches. The CDR3 region has the DNA TGTGCCAGCAGTTTGACTAGCGGAAAGTACACCGGGGAGCTGTTTTTT. It translates to CASSLTSGKYTGELFF.

The rearrangement links TRBV2 to TRBJ1-3; D gene ambiguous. Trimming stripped 6 bases from V and 0 bases from J, with 12 bases between. The CDR3 extends over 15 amino acids. Germline V gene lookup returns CDR1 SNHLY and CDR2 FYNNEI. In nucleotides, the CDR3 is TGTGCCAGCAGCCCTCAGGTCCTCTCTGGAAACACCATATATTTT. This sequence encodes CASSPQVLSGNTIYF.

This clone was recorded once. The V and J genes are TRBV27 and TRBJ2-5; 9 bases line up with TRBD1. Trimming at V came to 3 bases and at J to 5 bases, leaving 10 bases not matched to a gene. The CDR3 has 16 residues. Per the germline V gene, CDR1 is MNHEY and CDR2 is SMNVEV (reference sequence). CDR3 sequence reads: CASSLARDRDGETQYF. The CDR3 bases are TGTGCCAGCAGTTTGGCCCGGGACAGGGATGGGGAGACCCAGTACTTC.

This clone has just a few counts. This rearrangement joins TRBV12-5 to TRBJ1-5, with a possible D match to TRBD1 (5 bases). V was cut by 8 bases and J by 2 bases, with 16 bases left in between. CDR1 and CDR2 (germline): LGHNT, FRNRAP. The CDR3 sequence is 15 residues long. The CDR3 spells CASLGGGTGNQPQHF. In nucleotides, the CDR3 is TGTGCTAGTTTGGGGGGGGGAACTGGCAATCAGCCCCAGCATTTT.

The rearrangement uses TRBV30 and TRBJ1-6; tentatively, D is TRBD1 (5 bases). The CDR3 is 14 residues long. Germline assignment: CDR1 GTSNPN and CDR2 SVGIG (reference sequence). Trimming shortened V by 8 bases and J by 1 base, and 12 bases separated the two germline ends. This chain's CDR3 is CARTAGSYNSPLHF. In DNA form, the CDR3 reads TGTGCCCGGACTGCAGGGTCCTATAATTCACCCCTCCACTTT. Together with reference TRBV30 and TRBJ1-6, the CDR3 gives the full variable domain: SQTIHQWPATLVQPVGSPLSLECTVEGTSNPNLYWYRQAAGRGLQLLFYSVGIGQISSEVPQNLSASRPQDRQFILSSKKLLLSDSGFYLCARTAGSYNSPLHFGNGTRLTVT.

This chain links TRBV10-1 with TRBJ2-7, with 7 positions matching TRBD2. V lost 3 bases and J lost 1; bases outside the gene matches: 9. Germline V CDR1 and CDR2: WNHNN, SYGVQD (reference sequence). The CDR3 sequence is 16 residues long. The CDR3 reads CASSDLTGGSSYEQYF. The DNA for the CDR3 is TGCGCCAGCAGTGATTTAACGGGGGGAAGTTCCTACGAGCAGTACTTC.